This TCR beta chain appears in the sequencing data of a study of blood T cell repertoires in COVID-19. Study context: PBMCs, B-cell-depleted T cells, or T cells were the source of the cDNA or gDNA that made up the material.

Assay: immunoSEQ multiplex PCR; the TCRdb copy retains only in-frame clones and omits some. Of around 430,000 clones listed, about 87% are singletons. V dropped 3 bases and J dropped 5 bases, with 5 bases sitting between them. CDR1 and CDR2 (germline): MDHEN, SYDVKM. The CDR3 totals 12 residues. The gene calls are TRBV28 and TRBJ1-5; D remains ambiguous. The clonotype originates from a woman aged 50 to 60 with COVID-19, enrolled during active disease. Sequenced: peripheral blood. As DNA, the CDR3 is TGTGCCAGCAGTTTCGAGGATCAGCCCCAGCATTTT. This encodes CASSFEDQPQHF.